This T cell receptor beta chain originates from a study of T cell changes during pregnancy in multiple sclerosis. The CDR3 consists of 15 residues. The V gene's germline CDR1 is LNHDA and CDR2 SQIVND (reference sequence). The V and J ends lost 9 bases and 2 bases respectively, with 19 bases between them. Measured with immunoSEQ multiplex PCR; TCRdb has only the in-frame clones, and not every one. The repertoire includes tens of thousands of clones, 90% to 95% of them detected once, and approximately 0.39% sits in the top ten. The source was CD4+ T cells from peripheral blood mononuclear cells, collected after pregnancy. The clonotype was recovered from a female donor with multiple sclerosis, enrolled in a pregnancy study. The chain carries TRBV19 and TRBJ1-2; TRBD1 is a possible D gene (5 bases). Here the CDR3 reads CASNGNAGGNYGYTF. CDR3 in DNA: TGTGCCAGCAACGGGAACGCCGGGGGAAACTATGGCTACACCTTC.